This T cell receptor beta chain comes out of a study of shared clonotypes between healthy human individuals. The CDR3 is 15 residues long. Per germline, CDR1 ENHRY and CDR2 SYGVKD. Assay: immunoSEQ multiplex PCR; the TCRdb copy retains only in-frame clones and omits some. Of 2,500,000 or so clones in the sample, approximately 94% were seen once. Donors included only healthy HIV-negative adults lacking recent acute infections or vaccinations. On this clone itself: One junction end disagrees with the germline gene, perhaps due to a read error.

The receptor comes from a man aged 18 to 30 in good health. Some clones in this sample may be carry-over from other donors' samples. J is TRBJ2-7 and V is TRBV10-3; 7 bases are a match to TRBD2. The source material was naive CD4+ T cells from PBMCs. This sample's subset: CD45RA+ positively selected. The CDR3 bases are TGTGCCATCAGTGAAGGTCTGACTAGCTCCCACGAGCAGTACTTC. Translated: CAISEGLTSSHEQYF.